This T cell receptor (beta chain) was profiled in a study of blood T cell repertoires in COVID-19. On the study more broadly: T cells, B-cell-depleted T cells, or PBMCs supplied cDNA or gDNA.

Generated by immunoSEQ multiplex PCR, the TCRdb table keeps only in-frame clones and is missing some. The table includes 250,000 or so clones, over 80% detected once. It was within 2 weeks before study entry that exposed participants met a COVID-19 case. The ends lost 3 bases at V and 2 bases at J; junction bases unmatched: 3. CDR1 and CDR2 (germline): SGHRS, YFSETQ. CDR3 length: 15 amino acids. To note about this clone: The same CDR3 can be traced to other DNA sequences in this sample.

The receptor comes from a man in his fifties who had been exposed to COVID-19. The V and J genes are TRBV5-1 and TRBJ1-4; TRBD1 matches 8 bases. The sequencing sample was made of PBMCs or T cells enriched from blood (not recorded which). The CDR3 DNA reads as TGCGCCAGCAGCTCTCAGGGGGCGACTAATGAAAAACTGTTTTTT. Protein product: CASSSQGATNEKLFF.